A selection of T cell receptor beta chains follows, all from one sample in a study of T-cell reconstitution after alpha-beta-depleted transplantation in children. TCRdb redid the calling of the PCR reads with MiXCR, one entry per CDR3 protein. The table includes about 400,000 distinct CDR3 sequences, less than 15% detected once. This specimen consisted of PBMCs, obtained from the stem cell graft. These receptors originate from a human donor who donated a stem cell graft to a child with Fanconi anemia. The conserved cysteine and the conserved F or W are not part of the CDR3 here. Each record gives: J gene, V gene, CDR3 protein.

J gene: TRBJ1-2; V gene: TRBV5-1; CDR3 protein: ASSPGPPDYGYT
J gene: TRBJ2-3; V gene: TRBV12-3/TRBV12-4; CDR3 protein: ASSYRGLGDTQY
J gene: TRBJ2-2; V gene: TRBV3-1; CDR3 protein: ASSPGPGELF
J gene: TRBJ1-1; V gene: TRBV29-1; CDR3 protein: SVRQGNTEAF
J gene: TRBJ1-6; V gene: TRBV7-2; CDR3 protein: ASSLRAREDSPLH
J gene: TRBJ2-1; V gene: TRBV27; CDR3 protein: ASTRTRLVLNEQF
J gene: TRBJ2-2; V gene: TRBV5-1; CDR3 protein: ASSLVPPGELF
J gene: TRBJ2-2; V gene: TRBV2; CDR3 protein: ASSPGTGLSGELF
J gene: TRBJ1-3; V gene: TRBV20-1; CDR3 protein: SAHSTGTGSGNTIY
J gene: TRBJ1-4; V gene: TRBV5-1; CDR3 protein: ASSSGTALEKLF
J gene: TRBJ2-7; V gene: TRBV18; CDR3 protein: ASSPTGEEQY
J gene: TRBJ1-1; V gene: TRBV3-1; CDR3 protein: ASRPRGRSTEAF
J gene: TRBJ2-3; V gene: TRBV4-3; CDR3 protein: ASSQETGGADTQY
J gene: TRBJ1-2; V gene: TRBV6-2/TRBV6-3; CDR3 protein: ASSYRDVNGYT
J gene: TRBJ1-1; V gene: TRBV12-3/TRBV12-4; CDR3 protein: ASSFSRGAF
J gene: TRBJ2-3; V gene: TRBV6-2/TRBV6-3; CDR3 protein: ASGTQARDRTDTQY
J gene: TRBJ2-2; V gene: TRBV12-3/TRBV12-4; CDR3 protein: ASSETGSATGELF
J gene: TRBJ2-5; V gene: TRBV20-1; CDR3 protein: SAISGGETQY
J gene: TRBJ2-2; V gene: TRBV30; CDR3 protein: AWSVIPGGAGELF
J gene: TRBJ1-6; V gene: TRBV7-8; CDR3 protein: ASSLAASSNSPLH
J gene: TRBJ2-2; V gene: TRBV6-1; CDR3 protein: ASRRQGMGTGELF
J gene: TRBJ2-2; V gene: TRBV28; CDR3 protein: ASSLGGTNTGELF
J gene: TRBJ2-5; V gene: TRBV10-3; CDR3 protein: AIRGTGNGETQY
J gene: TRBJ1-2; V gene: TRBV7-2; CDR3 protein: ASSLAPGVGGYT
J gene: TRBJ2-5; V gene: TRBV20-1; CDR3 protein: SARQGALGETQY
J gene: TRBJ1-1; V gene: TRBV11-2; CDR3 protein: ASSLDRKNTEAF
J gene: TRBJ2-1; V gene: TRBV15; CDR3 protein: ATGAGEGGRNEQF
J gene: TRBJ2-2; V gene: TRBV9; CDR3 protein: ASSDSGGGTGELF
J gene: TRBJ2-5; V gene: TRBV20-1; CDR3 protein: SAIKQGPETQY
J gene: TRBJ1-4; V gene: TRBV12-3/TRBV12-4; CDR3 protein: ASRQGTGEKLF
J gene: TRBJ1-1; V gene: TRBV18; CDR3 protein: ASDPGGSGTEAF
J gene: TRBJ2-2; V gene: TRBV20-1; CDR3 protein: SARRGDAGELF
J gene: TRBJ1-3; V gene: TRBV12-3/TRBV12-4; CDR3 protein: ASSFDGISGNTIY
J gene: TRBJ1-3; V gene: TRBV12-3/TRBV12-4; CDR3 protein: ASSPTGFDTIY
J gene: TRBJ1-5; V gene: TRBV7-2; CDR3 protein: ASSLGQSNQPQH
J gene: TRBJ2-3; V gene: TRBV29-1; CDR3 protein: SLIATGPRYTQY
J gene: TRBJ2-3; V gene: TRBV29-1; CDR3 protein: SVATDSSTDTQY
J gene: TRBJ2-7; V gene: TRBV6-5; CDR3 protein: ASSYRSGQGWYEQY
J gene: TRBJ1-1; V gene: TRBV5-1; CDR3 protein: ASSLAVLGDPEAF
J gene: TRBJ1-4; V gene: TRBV15; CDR3 protein: ATSRMGNEEKLF
J gene: TRBJ2-6; V gene: TRBV6-2/TRBV6-3; CDR3 protein: ASMHFGANVLT
J gene: TRBJ2-5; V gene: TRBV7-6; CDR3 protein: ASSKSQGVQETQY
J gene: TRBJ2-3; V gene: TRBV20-1; CDR3 protein: SAGTSTDTQY
J gene: TRBJ1-1; V gene: TRBV7-2; CDR3 protein: ASSLVGINTEAF
J gene: TRBJ1-5; V gene: TRBV7-8; CDR3 protein: ASSSSLYQPQH
J gene: TRBJ1-1; V gene: TRBV5-1; CDR3 protein: ASSLEGRHDTEAF
J gene: TRBJ1-6; V gene: TRBV5-4; CDR3 protein: ASSLRGSDSSPLH
J gene: TRBJ1-1; V gene: TRBV10-3; CDR3 protein: AISPWLRDRVRNTEAF
J gene: TRBJ1-2; V gene: TRBV29-1; CDR3 protein: SVEDFGGGLLNYGYT
J gene: TRBJ2-3; V gene: TRBV3-1; CDR3 protein: ASGTGGRTDTQY
J gene: TRBJ2-5; V gene: TRBV18; CDR3 protein: ASSPGQGTETQY
J gene: TRBJ2-5; V gene: TRBV28; CDR3 protein: ASRQGTLETQY
J gene: TRBJ2-3; V gene: TRBV7-6; CDR3 protein: ASSLHQGQPDTQY
J gene: TRBJ2-7; V gene: TRBV5-1; CDR3 protein: ASSPTLGTYEQY
J gene: TRBJ2-5; V gene: TRBV5-1; CDR3 protein: ASSLDGRIQETQY